The sequence of this TCR beta chain was determined in a study of neurological immune-mediated disorders. The length of the CDR3 is 13 residues. Losses at the gene ends were 6 bases for V and 5 bases for J; bases not matched to a gene: 5. TCRdb ran MiXCR on the 5' RACE reads and lists one entry per CDR3 protein. The table lists approximately 82,000 distinct CDR3 sequences, less than 15% of them singletons. Time point here: longitudinal time-point 2. This clonotype came up many times. This TCR derives from a female donor with HTLV-1-associated myelopathy (HAM/TSP). The chain couples TRBV12-3 or TRBV12-4 to TRBJ2-7; 9 positions agree with TRBD1. Sample: PBMCs. The CDR3 reads CASRGTGRDEQYF. The DNA for the CDR3 is TGTGCCAGCAGAGGGACAGGGAGAGACGAGCAGTACTTC.